Listed here is a single TCR beta chain. Both 60 Vbeta primers and 13 Jbeta primers went into the PCR. Produced via immunoSEQ multiplex PCR; TCRdb's table is partial and in-frame only. The sample records about 67,000 clones, around 80% being singletons. Germline CDR1 SGHAT, CDR2 FQNNGV. V was clipped by 4 bases and J by 0 bases, with 16 bases between them. The CDR3 contains 17 residues. This sample was taken from a study of cytomegalovirus exposure and HLA in healthy donors. The sequence was collected from a middle-aged man in good health and CMV-seronegative. This rearrangement joins TRBV11-2 to TRBJ2-1; weak D call: TRBD1 (6 bases). Specimen: PBMCs. The chain's CDR3 is CASSSPWTAYSYNEQFF. In DNA, the CDR3 is TGTGCCAGCAGCTCCCCGTGGACAGCCTACTCCTACAATGAGCAGTTCTTC.